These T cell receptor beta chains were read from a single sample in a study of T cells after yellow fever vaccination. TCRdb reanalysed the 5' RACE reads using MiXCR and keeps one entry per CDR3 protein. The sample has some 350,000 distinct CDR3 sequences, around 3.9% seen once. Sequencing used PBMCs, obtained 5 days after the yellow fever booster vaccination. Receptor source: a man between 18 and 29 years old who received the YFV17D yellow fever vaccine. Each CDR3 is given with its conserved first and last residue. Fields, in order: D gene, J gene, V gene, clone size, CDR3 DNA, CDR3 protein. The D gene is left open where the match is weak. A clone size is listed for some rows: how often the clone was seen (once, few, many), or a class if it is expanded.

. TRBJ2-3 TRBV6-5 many TGTGCCAGCAGTCCTAATTCAGATACGCAGTATTTT CASSPNSDTQYF
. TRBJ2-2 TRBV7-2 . TGTGCCAGAAGCTTATGGAGACGGGAGACCGGGGAGCTGTTTTTT CARSLWRRETGELFF
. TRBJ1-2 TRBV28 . TGTGCCAGCAGTTACAGGGGCTACACCTTC CASSYRGYTF
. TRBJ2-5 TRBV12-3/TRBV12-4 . TGTGCCGGCAGGTCTAGGAGGGAGACCCAGTACTTC CAGRSRRETQYF
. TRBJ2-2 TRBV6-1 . TGTGCCAGCAGTGAAGCATCCGGCATGGAGCGGTTCGTGGGAAAGAACACCGGGGAGCTGTTTTTT CASSEASGMERFVGKNTGELFF
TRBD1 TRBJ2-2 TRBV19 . TGTGCCAGTAGGGGGACAGGGTATTCCGGGGAGCTGTTTTTT CASRGTGYSGELFF
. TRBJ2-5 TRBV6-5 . TGTGCCAGCAGTTACGGGGGGAATGCAGAGACCCAGTACTTC CASSYGGNAETQYF
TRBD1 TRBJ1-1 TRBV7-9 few TGTGCCAGCAGCCCTCAACAGGGGGGTACTGAAGCTTTCTTT CASSPQQGGTEAFF
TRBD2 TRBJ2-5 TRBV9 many TGTGCCAGCAGCGTAAGAGCGGGGGCCCCCCAAGAGACCCAGTACTTC CASSVRAGAPQETQYF
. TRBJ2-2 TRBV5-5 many TGTGCCAGCAGGGGGGGCCGGGGCACCGGGGAGCTGTTTTTT CASRGGRGTGELFF
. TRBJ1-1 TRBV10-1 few TGCGCCAGCAGGGATCCCCTCGGTCCGATTTTCTTT CASRDPLGPIFF
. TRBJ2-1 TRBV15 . TGTGCCACGACCCGGTGGGGGGAATACAATGAGCAGTTCTTC CATTRWGEYNEQFF
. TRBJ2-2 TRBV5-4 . TGTGCCAGCAAGAAAGGGACGGTGAACACCGGGGAGCTGTTTTTT CASKKGTVNTGELFF
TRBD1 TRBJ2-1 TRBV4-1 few TGCGCCAGCAGCCAAGCGCCGGGACAGGCCTACAATGAGCAGTTCTTC CASSQAPGQAYNEQFF
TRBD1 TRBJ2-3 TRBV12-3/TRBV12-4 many TGTGCCAGCATCATGACAGGGGGGAGGACAGATACGCAGTATTTT CASIMTGGRTDTQYF
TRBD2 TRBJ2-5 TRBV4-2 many TGTGCCAGCAGCCGGGTGGGGACTAGCGGGGGGGCCGGAGAGACCCAGTACTTC CASSRVGTSGGAGETQYF
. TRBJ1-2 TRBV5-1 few TGCGCCAGCAGCTTCGCTCGCATGGCGGCTTATGGCTACACCTTC CASSFARMAAYGYTF
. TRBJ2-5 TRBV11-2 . TGTGCCAGCAGCCTCCGGTGGGGGCATGGGGAGACCCAGTACTTC CASSLRWGHGETQYF
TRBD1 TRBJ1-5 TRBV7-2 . TGTGCCAGCAGCCGAACAGGGGCCGGTCAGCCCCAGCATTTT CASSRTGAGQPQHF